The T cell receptor beta chain under discussion was sequenced for a study of T cell responses to AZD1222 COVID-19 vaccine. Findings of the study overall: Donor demographics were predominantly white British with a female majority; clonal diversity may be underestimated. Dominant at 160-218 and 743-854, vaccine-associated CD4 TCRs also spanned spike. No repertoire was sampled before or during the peak T cell response, only after it.

The V segment lost 4 bases and the J segment 6 bases; nucleotides outside the gene matches: 14. CDR3 size: 16 residues. Germline V gene data show CDR1 as SGHNT and CDR2 as YYREEE (reference sequence). Note on this clone: Antigen: not known.

The table came from immunoSEQ multiplex PCR; TCRdb's copy has only in-frame clones and leaves some out. The sample lists under 150,000 clones, around nine tenths occurring once. The TCR comes from an adult in good health. The chain combines TRBV5-4 with TRBJ1-1; 8 bases align to TRBD1. Sequences were derived from peripheral blood, sampled on day 0 of AZD1222 vaccination. CDR3 nucleotide sequence: TGTGCCAGCAGCCCACCAAGGGCGACAGGGGATTCTGAAGCTTTCTTT. Translating it yields CASSPPRATGDSEAFF.